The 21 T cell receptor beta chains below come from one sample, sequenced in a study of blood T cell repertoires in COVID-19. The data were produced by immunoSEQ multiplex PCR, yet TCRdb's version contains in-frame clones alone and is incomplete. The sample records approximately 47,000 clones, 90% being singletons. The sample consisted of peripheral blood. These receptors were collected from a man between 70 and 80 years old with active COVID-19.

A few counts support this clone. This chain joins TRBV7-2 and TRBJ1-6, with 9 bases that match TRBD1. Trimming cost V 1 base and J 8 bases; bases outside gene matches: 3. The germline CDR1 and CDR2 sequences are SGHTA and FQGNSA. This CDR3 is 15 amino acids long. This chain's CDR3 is CASSLVRTGDSPLHF. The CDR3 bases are TGTGCCAGCAGCTTAGTTCGGACAGGGGATTCACCCCTCCACTTT.

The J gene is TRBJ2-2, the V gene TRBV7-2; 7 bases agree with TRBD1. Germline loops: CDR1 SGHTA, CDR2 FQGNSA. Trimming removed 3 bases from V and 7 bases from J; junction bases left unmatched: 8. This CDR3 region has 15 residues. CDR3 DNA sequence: TGTGCCAGCAGCTTCAACGACAGGGTGAGCGGGGAGCTGTTTTTT. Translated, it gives CASSFNDRVSGELFF.

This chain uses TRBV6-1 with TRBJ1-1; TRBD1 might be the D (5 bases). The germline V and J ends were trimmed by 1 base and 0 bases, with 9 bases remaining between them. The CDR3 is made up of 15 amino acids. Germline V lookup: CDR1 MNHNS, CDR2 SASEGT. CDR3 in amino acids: CASSEGRGLNTEAFF. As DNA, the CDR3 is TGTGCCAGCAGTGAAGGGCGGGGCTTGAACACTGAAGCTTTCTTT.

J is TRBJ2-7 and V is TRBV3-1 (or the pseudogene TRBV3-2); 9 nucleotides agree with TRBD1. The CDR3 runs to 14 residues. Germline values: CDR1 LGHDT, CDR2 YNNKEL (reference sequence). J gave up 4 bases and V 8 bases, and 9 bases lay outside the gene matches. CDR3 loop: CASALGQGTYEQYF. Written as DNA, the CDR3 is TGTGCCAGCGCCCTGGGACAGGGAACGTACGAGCAGTACTTC.

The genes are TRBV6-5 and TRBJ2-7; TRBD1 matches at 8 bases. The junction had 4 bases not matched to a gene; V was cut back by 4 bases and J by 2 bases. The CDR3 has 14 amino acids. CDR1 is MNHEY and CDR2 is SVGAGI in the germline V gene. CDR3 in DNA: TGTGCCAGCAGTTGGACAGGGAATACCTACGAGCAGTACTTC. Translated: CASSWTGNTYEQYF.

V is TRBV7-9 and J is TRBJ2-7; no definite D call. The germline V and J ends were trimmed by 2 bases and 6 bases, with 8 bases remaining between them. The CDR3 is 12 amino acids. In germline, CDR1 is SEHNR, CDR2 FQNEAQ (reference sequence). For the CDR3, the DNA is TGTGCCAGCAGCTTAAGTGGCGGCGAGCAGTACTTC. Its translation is CASSLSGGEQYF.

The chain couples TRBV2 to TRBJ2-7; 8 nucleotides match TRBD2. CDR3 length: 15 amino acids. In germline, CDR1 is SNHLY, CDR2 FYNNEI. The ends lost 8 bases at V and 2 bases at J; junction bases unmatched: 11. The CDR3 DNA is TGTGCCAGCCAACCTCTGGCGGGAGGAACCTACGAGCAGTACTTC. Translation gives CASQPLAGGTYEQYF.

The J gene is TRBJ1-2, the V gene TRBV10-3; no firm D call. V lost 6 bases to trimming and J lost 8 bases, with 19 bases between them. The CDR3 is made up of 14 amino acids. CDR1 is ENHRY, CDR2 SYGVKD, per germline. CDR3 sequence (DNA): TGTGCCATCAGACCTAGCGGGGAGGCGGCGGGCTACACCTTC. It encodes CAIRPSGEAAGYTF.

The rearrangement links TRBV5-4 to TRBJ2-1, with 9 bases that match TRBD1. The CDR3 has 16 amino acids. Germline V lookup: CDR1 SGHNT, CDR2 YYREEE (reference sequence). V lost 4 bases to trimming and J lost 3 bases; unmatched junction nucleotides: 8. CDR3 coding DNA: TGTGCCAGCAGCACAAGGACAGGGGCTGTCTACAATGAGCAGTTCTTC. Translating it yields CASSTRTGAVYNEQFF.

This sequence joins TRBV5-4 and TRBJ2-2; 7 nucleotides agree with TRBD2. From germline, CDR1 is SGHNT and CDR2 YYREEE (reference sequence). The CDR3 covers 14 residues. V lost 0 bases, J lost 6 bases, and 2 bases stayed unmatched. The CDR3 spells CASSLARGAGELFF. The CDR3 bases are TGTGCCAGCAGCTTGGCCCGGGGGGCCGGGGAGCTGTTTTTT.

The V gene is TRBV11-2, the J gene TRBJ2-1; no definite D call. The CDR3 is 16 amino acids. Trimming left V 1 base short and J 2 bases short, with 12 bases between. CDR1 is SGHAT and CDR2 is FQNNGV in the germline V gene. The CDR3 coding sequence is TGTGCCAGCAGCTTAGGTCCGGTCACTCCCTACAATGAGCAGTTCTTC. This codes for CASSLGPVTPYNEQFF.

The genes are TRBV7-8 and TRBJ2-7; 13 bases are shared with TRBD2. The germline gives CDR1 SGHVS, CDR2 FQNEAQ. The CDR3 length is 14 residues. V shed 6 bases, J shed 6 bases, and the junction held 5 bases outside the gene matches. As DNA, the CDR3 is TGTGCCAGCAGTGGGACTAGCGGGACTGGCGAGCAGTACTTC. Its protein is CASSGTSGTGEQYF.

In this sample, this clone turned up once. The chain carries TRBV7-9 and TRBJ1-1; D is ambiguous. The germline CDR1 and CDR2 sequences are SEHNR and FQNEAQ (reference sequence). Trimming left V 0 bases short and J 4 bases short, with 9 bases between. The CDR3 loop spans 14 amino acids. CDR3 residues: CASSLAHSGTEAFF. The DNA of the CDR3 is TGTGCCAGCAGCTTAGCGCACAGTGGCACTGAAGCTTTCTTT.

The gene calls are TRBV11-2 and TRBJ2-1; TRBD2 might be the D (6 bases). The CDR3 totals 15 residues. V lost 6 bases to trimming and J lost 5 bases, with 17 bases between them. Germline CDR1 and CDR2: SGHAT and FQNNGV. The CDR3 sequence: CASSIAAGRNNEQFF. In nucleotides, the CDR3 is TGTGCCAGCAGTATCGCGGCGGGACGTAACAATGAGCAGTTCTTC.

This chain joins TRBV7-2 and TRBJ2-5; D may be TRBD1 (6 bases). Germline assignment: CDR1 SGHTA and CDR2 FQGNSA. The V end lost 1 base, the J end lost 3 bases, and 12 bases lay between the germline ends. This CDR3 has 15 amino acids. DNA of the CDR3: TGTGCCAGCAGCTTAGGGGGGCGGCTGGAAGAGACCCAGTACTTC. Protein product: CASSLGGRLEETQYF.

CDR3 in amino acids: CASKRDRGVNQPQHF. The CDR3 DNA reads TGTGCCAGCAAAAGGGACAGGGGGGTCAATCAGCCCCAGCATTTT. V gene TRBV2 combines with J gene TRBJ1-5, with 11 bases that match TRBD1. V lost 7 bases, J lost 3 bases, and 5 bases stayed unmatched. CDR1 is SNHLY and CDR2 is FYNNEI in the germline V gene. This CDR3 is 15 amino acids long.

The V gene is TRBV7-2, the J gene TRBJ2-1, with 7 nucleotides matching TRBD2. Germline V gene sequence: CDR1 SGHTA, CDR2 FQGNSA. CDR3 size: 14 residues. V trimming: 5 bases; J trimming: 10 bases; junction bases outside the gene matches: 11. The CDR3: CASSRASGAREQFF. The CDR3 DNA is TGTGCCAGCAGCCGGGCTAGCGGCGCTCGGGAGCAGTTCTTC.

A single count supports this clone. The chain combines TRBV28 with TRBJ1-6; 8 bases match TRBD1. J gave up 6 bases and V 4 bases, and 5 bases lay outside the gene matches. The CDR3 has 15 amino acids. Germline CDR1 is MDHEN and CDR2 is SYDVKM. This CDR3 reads CASSSVDRVNSPLHF. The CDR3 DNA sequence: TGTGCCAGCAGTTCGGTGGACAGGGTTAATTCACCCCTCCACTTT.

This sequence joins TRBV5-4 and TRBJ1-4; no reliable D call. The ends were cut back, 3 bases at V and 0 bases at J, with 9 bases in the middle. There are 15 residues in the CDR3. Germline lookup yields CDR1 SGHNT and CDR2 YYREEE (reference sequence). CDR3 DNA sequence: TGTGCCAGCAGCTCGTCAACGGCAACTAATGAAAAACTGTTTTTT. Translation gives CASSSSTATNEKLFF.

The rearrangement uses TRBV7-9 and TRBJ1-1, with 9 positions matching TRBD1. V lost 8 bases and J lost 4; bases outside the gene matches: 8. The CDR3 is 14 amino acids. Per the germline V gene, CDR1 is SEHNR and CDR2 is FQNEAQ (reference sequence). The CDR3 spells CASRPGQGITEAFF. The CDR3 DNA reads TGTGCCAGCCGACCGGGACAGGGAATCACTGAAGCTTTCTTT. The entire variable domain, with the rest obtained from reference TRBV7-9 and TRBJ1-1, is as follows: DTGVSQNPRHKITKRGQNVTFRCDPISEHNRLYWYRQTLGQGPEFLTYFQNEAQLEKSRLLSDRFSAERPKGSFSTLEIQRTEQGDSAMYLCASRPGQGITEAFFGQGTRLTVV.

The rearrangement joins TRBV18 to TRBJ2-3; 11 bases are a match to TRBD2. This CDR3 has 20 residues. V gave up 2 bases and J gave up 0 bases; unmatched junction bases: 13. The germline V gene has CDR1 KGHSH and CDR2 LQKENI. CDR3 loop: CASSPKERLAGLSSTDTQYF. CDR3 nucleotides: TGTGCCAGCTCACCAAAGGAGAGACTAGCGGGACTATCTAGCACAGATACGCAGTATTTT.